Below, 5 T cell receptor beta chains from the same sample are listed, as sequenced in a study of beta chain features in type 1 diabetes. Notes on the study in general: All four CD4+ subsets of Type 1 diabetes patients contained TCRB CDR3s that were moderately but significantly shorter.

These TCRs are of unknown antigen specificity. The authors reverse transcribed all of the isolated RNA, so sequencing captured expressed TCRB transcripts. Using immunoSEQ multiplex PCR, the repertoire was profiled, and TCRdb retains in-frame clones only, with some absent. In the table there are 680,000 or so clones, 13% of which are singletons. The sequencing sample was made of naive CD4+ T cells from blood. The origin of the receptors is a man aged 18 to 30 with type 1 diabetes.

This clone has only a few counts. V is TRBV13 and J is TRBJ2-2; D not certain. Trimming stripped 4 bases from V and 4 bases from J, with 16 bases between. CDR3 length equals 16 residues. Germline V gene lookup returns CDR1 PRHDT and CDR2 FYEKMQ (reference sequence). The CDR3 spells CASSSRPLSTTGELFF. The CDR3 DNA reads TGTGCCAGCAGCTCCCGCCCCTTATCAACCACCGGGGAGCTGTTTTTT.

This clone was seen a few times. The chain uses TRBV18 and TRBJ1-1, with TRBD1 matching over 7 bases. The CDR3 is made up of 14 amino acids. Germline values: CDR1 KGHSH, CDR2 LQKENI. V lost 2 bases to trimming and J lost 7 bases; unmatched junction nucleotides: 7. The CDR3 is CASSPTRDRDEAFF. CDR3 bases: TGTGCCAGCTCACCAACCCGGGACAGAGATGAAGCTTTCTTT.

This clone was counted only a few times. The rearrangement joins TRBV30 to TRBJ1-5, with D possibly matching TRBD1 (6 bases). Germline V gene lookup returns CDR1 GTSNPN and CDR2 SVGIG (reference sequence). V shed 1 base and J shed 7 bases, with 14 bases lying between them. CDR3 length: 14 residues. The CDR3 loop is CAWSGGAGGQPQHF. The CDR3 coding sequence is TGTGCCTGGAGTGGGGGAGCGGGGGGCCAGCCCCAGCATTTT.

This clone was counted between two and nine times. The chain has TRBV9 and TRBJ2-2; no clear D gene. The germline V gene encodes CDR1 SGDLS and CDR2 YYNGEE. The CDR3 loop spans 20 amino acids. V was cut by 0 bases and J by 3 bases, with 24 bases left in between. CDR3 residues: CASSVAVEVRPLSDTGELFF. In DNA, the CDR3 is TGTGCCAGCAGCGTAGCTGTCGAGGTCCGCCCTCTATCGGACACCGGGGAGCTGTTTTTT.

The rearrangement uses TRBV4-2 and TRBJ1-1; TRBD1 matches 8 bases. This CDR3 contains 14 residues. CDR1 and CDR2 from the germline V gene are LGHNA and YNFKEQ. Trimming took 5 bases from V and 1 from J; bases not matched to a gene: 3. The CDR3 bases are TGTGCCAGCAGCACCGGACAGGGGAACACTGAAGCTTTCTTT. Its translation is CASSTGQGNTEAFF.